Described below is a single T cell receptor beta chain sequence and its context. Assay: immunoSEQ multiplex PCR; the TCRdb copy retains only in-frame clones and omits some. The sample has just over 95,000 clones, approximately 80% seen once. These data belong to a study of blood T cell repertoires in COVID-19. V lost 0 bases, J lost 4 bases, and 15 bases lay in between. This CDR3 is 16 amino acids long. From germline, CDR1 is SGHVS and CDR2 FQNEAQ. What was sequenced was peripheral blood. This TCR came from a man between 60 and 75 years old with acute or convalescent COVID-19. The J gene is TRBJ1-2, the V gene TRBV7-8; maybe TRBD1 (6 bases). The CDR3 here is CASSLAGRGRTYGYTF. CDR3 nucleotides: TGTGCCAGCAGCTTAGCTGGCAGGGGAAGGACCTATGGCTACACCTTC.